One sample yielded the 15 T cell receptor beta chains listed below, sequenced in a study of identical twins. TCRdb ran MiXCR on the 5' RACE reads and lists one entry per CDR3 protein. The sample includes 220,000 or so distinct CDR3 sequences, about 7% of them seen just once. The same specimen was also included in a second study, on yellow fever vaccine responses in identical twins.

Sequencing was done on a sample of memory (CD45RO+) T cells sorted from blood. The source is a woman under 30 in good health.

CDR3 amino acids: CASDRTGVGGQPQHF. The CDR3 DNA is TGTGCCAGCGACAGGACAGGGGTGGGAGGTCAGCCCCAGCATTTT. This sequence joins TRBV6-1 and TRBJ1-5; the match to TRBD1 covers 9 bases. The germline V gene encodes CDR1 MNHNS and CDR2 SASEGT. After removal of 8 bases from V and 6 bases from J, the junction contained 11 bases not matched to a gene. This CDR3 comprises 15 residues.

The J gene is TRBJ2-7, the V gene TRBV18; 10 nucleotides line up with TRBD1. Trimming cost V 0 bases and J 5 bases; bases outside gene matches: 10. The length of the CDR3 is 17 residues. Germline loops: CDR1 KGHSH, CDR2 LQKENI. The CDR3 protein is CASSPPFLRDRGHEQYF. In nucleotides, the CDR3 is TGTGCCAGCTCACCACCGTTCCTCCGGGACAGGGGCCACGAGCAGTACTTC. Combining the CDR3 with reference TRBV18 and TRBJ2-7 gives the whole variable domain NAGVMQNPRHLVRRRGQEARLRCSPMKGHSHVYWYRQLPEEGLKFMVYLQKENIIDESGMPKERFSAEFPKEGPSILRIQQVVRGDSAAYFCASSPPFLRDRGHEQYFGPGTRLTVT.

This clonotype was seen more than once but under ten times. The CDR3 region has the DNA TGTGCCAGCAGCCCCCAACAGGGGAATGGCTACACCTTC. This sequence encodes CASSPQQGNGYTF. V is TRBV7-6 and J is TRBJ1-2; 7 bases align to TRBD1. The CDR3 consists of 13 residues. Germline V gives CDR1 SGHVS, CDR2 FNYEAQ. Losses at the gene ends were 5 bases for V and 6 bases for J; bases not matched to a gene: 6. The entire variable domain, with the rest obtained from reference TRBV7-6 and TRBJ1-2, is as follows: GAGVSQSPRYKVTKRGQDVALRCDPISGHVSLYWYRQALGQGPEFLTYFNYEAQQDKSGLPNDRFSAERPEGSISTLTIQRTEQRDSAMYRCASSPQQGNGYTFGSGTRLTVV.

This clonotype was recorded a few times. This chain connects TRBV27 to TRBJ2-7, with a weak D call TRBD1 (6 bases). The length of the CDR3 is 16 residues. V lost 0 bases and J lost 1, with 13 bases in between. The germline V gene has CDR1 MNHEY and CDR2 SMNVEV (reference sequence). CDR3 nucleotide sequence: TGTGCCAGCAGTTTATCGGGTACAGGGCTTTCCTACGAGCAGTACTTC. Protein product: CASSLSGTGLSYEQYF.

This clonotype was observed a few times. The chain has TRBV5-1 and TRBJ2-1; 10 bases fit TRBD2. V lost 3 bases and J lost 1; bases outside the gene matches: 4. CDR1 and CDR2 (germline): SGHRS, YFSETQ. There are 16 residues in the CDR3. This chain's CDR3 is CASSWSGGGSYNEQFF. CDR3 in DNA: TGCGCCAGCAGCTGGAGCGGGGGGGGGTCCTACAATGAGCAGTTCTTC.

This clonotype was observed a few times. V is TRBV14 and J is TRBJ2-1, with TRBD1 identical over 7 bases. Germline loops: CDR1 SGHDN, CDR2 FVKESK. V trimming: 1 base; J trimming: 0 bases; junction bases outside the gene matches: 3. The CDR3 runs to 16 residues. The DNA of the CDR3 is TGTGCCAGCAGCCAAGCCACAGGGGCCTCCTACAATGAGCAGTTCTTC. Its translation: CASSQATGASYNEQFF.

The V and J genes are TRBV12-3 or TRBV12-4 and TRBJ2-1, with D perhaps matching TRBD2 (5 bases). This CDR3 region has 12 residues. Trimming removed 5 bases at V and 9 bases at J, with 11 bases between. CDR3 sequence: CASSPDSIEQFF. The CDR3 bases are TGTGCCAGCAGTCCGGACTCCATTGAGCAGTTCTTC.

In this sample, this clonotype turned up many times. V usage is TRBV6-2 or TRBV6-3 and J usage is TRBJ2-3; TRBD2 aligns across 7 bases. CDR3 size: 20 residues. The J segment lost 3 bases and the V segment lost 6 bases, leaving 24 bases of the junction unmatched. From germline, CDR1 is MNHEY and CDR2 SVGEGT. DNA of the CDR3: TGTGCCAGCAGCGCGCTCGTGAGGGCGGGGGTACGATTTAGTACAGATACGCAGTATTTT. Amino acid sequence: CASSALVRAGVRFSTDTQYF.

This clonotype was recorded many times. The V gene is TRBV12-3 or TRBV12-4, the J gene TRBJ2-1, with D hard to call. The CDR3 runs 14 residues. Trimming took 1 base from V and 7 from J, leaving 11 bases between them. CDR3 coding DNA: TGTGCCAGCAGTTTAGTCTCCAGCCGTAATGAGCAGTTCTTC. Its protein is CASSLVSSRNEQFF.

The sample holds many counts of this clonotype. The chain carries TRBV27 and TRBJ2-2, with 11 nucleotides matching TRBD2. After removal of 7 bases from V and 0 bases from J, the junction contained 1 base not matched to a gene. Germline assignment: CDR1 MNHEY and CDR2 SMNVEV (reference sequence). The length of the CDR3 is 15 residues. The CDR3, as DNA: TGTGCCAGCAAGGGACTAGCGGCGAACACCGGGGAGCTGTTTTTT. Its protein product is CASKGLAANTGELFF.

CDR3 sequence reads: CASSLSKRSGFDEQYF. CDR3 nucleotides: TGTGCCAGCAGTTTATCGAAACGTTCGGGGTTCGACGAGCAGTACTTC. This chain joins TRBV27 and TRBJ2-7; TRBD2 might be the D (5 bases). This CDR3 is 16 amino acids long. V lost 0 bases to trimming and J lost 5 bases, with 17 bases between them. From germline, CDR1 is MNHEY and CDR2 SMNVEV (reference sequence).

In this sample, this clonotype turned up many times. The chain has TRBV7-8 and TRBJ1-1, with D maybe TRBD1 (5 bases). V gave up 5 bases and J gave up 4 bases, with 11 bases separating them. The germline CDR1 and CDR2 sequences are SGHVS and FQNEAQ. The CDR3 loop spans 13 amino acids. This chain's CDR3 is CASSLSGPTEAFF. The CDR3 DNA reads as TGTGCCAGCAGCCTTTCGGGGCCCACTGAAGCTTTCTTT.

This clonotype was seen repeatedly, ten times or more. The chain carries TRBV20-1 and TRBJ2-3; possibly TRBD1 for D (6 bases). The length of the CDR3 is 14 residues. V was pared by 6 bases and J by 0 bases, with 13 bases between. The germline V gene has CDR1 DFQATT and CDR2 SNEGSKA (reference sequence). CDR3 loop: CSADKGGSTDTQYF. The CDR3 coding sequence is TGCAGTGCCGATAAAGGGGGTAGCACAGATACGCAGTATTTT.

This clonotype was counted between two and nine times. The chain carries TRBV6-1 and TRBJ2-2; 9 bases agree with TRBD1. The germline gives CDR1 MNHNS, CDR2 SASEGT. V lost 5 bases to trimming and J lost 1 base; unmatched junction nucleotides: 2. The CDR3 is made up of 15 amino acids. CDR3 sequence: CASSRQGGNTGELFF. As DNA, the CDR3 is TGTGCCAGCAGTAGACAGGGGGGGAACACCGGGGAGCTGTTTTTT.

This clonotype was detected ten times or more. The CDR3 protein is CASSGTSGNNEQFF. The CDR3 DNA follows: TGTGCCAGCAGTGGGACTAGCGGAAACAATGAGCAGTTCTTC. This rearrangement joins TRBV7-8 to TRBJ2-1, with 11 bases aligning to TRBD2. The J segment lost 5 bases and the V segment lost 6 bases, leaving 3 bases of the junction unmatched. This CDR3 has 14 amino acids. Germline CDR1 and CDR2: SGHVS and FQNEAQ. Filled out from reference TRBV7-8 and TRBJ2-1, the complete variable domain reads GAGVSQSPRYKVAKRGQDVALRCDPISGHVSLFWYQQALGQGPEFLTYFQNEAQLDKSGLPSDRFFAERPEGSVSTLKIQRTQQEDSAVYLCASSGTSGNNEQFFGPGTRLTVL.